The 21 T cell receptor beta chains presented below share a single source sample, sequenced in a study of cytomegalovirus exposure and HLA in healthy donors. The PCR was carried out with 60 Vbeta primers and 13 Jbeta primers. Profiling relied on immunoSEQ multiplex PCR, and the TCRdb table lists in-frame clones only, not all of them. The sample records more than 150,000 clones, approximately 81% being singletons. The sample taken for sequencing was PBMCs. All receptors derive from a young woman in good health and CMV-seropositive.

This clone was observed once. The V gene is TRBV7-2, the J gene TRBJ1-4, with D unclear. The germline gives CDR1 SGHTA, CDR2 FQGNSA. The CDR3 runs to 14 residues. The V gene lost 5 bases and the J gene lost 4 bases, with 11 bases spanning the gap. The CDR3 region is CASSDGVNNEKLFF. CDR3 DNA: TGTGCCAGCAGCGACGGGGTTAATAATGAAAAACTGTTTTTT.

V is TRBV6-5 and J is TRBJ2-3; 7 bases are shared with TRBD2. J lost 4 bases, V lost 3 bases, and 1 base had no gene match. The germline gives CDR1 MNHEY, CDR2 SVGAGI. CDR3 length equals 13 residues. CDR3 loop: CASSYGLADTQYF. The CDR3 nucleotides are TGTGCCAGCAGTTATGGACTAGCAGATACGCAGTATTTT.

CDR3 sequence: CASRGQGTYGYTF. The CDR3 DNA sequence: TGTGCCAGCAGGGGACAGGGCACCTATGGCTACACCTTC. This chain joins TRBV2 and TRBJ1-2, with 9 nucleotides matching TRBD1. The ends lost 6 bases at V and 4 bases at J; junction bases unmatched: 3. Germline V gene data show CDR1 as SNHLY and CDR2 as FYNNEI. The CDR3 extends over 13 amino acids.

V is TRBV7-2 and J is TRBJ1-2, with D possibly being TRBD1 (5 bases). The germline gives CDR1 SGHTA, CDR2 FQGNSA. Trimming took off 1 base at V and 8 bases at J, with 8 bases between the two ends. CDR3 length equals 12 residues. In DNA form, the CDR3 reads TGTGCCAGCAGCTTAGAGGCAGGGGGCTACACCTTC. It codes for CASSLEAGGYTF. Filled out from reference TRBV7-2 and TRBJ1-2, the complete variable domain reads GAGVSQSPSNKVTEKGKDVELRCDPISGHTALYWYRQSLGQGLEFLIYFQGNSAPDKSGLPSDRFSAERTGGSVSTLTIQRTQQEDSAVYLCASSLEAGGYTFGSGTRLTVV.

In the case of this clone: The same CDR3 is also encoded by other DNA sequences in this sample. The CDR3: CASSLGGGNEQFF. CDR3 DNA sequence: TGTGCCAGCAGCTTGGGCGGGGGCAATGAGCAGTTCTTC. The rearrangement joins TRBV7-9 to TRBJ2-1; 7 bases are a match to TRBD2. V dropped 3 bases and J dropped 6; count of bases not matched to a gene: 2. Per germline, CDR1 SEHNR and CDR2 FQNEAQ (reference sequence). The CDR3 extends over 13 amino acids.

V and J are TRBV5-4 and TRBJ2-2; the D gene is possibly TRBD1 (6 bases). The length of the CDR3 is 13 residues. Trimming removed 7 bases at V and 2 bases at J, with 9 bases between. Germline-derived CDR1 and CDR2 are SGHNT and YYREEE (reference sequence). The CDR3 DNA reads as TGTGCCAGCCGGACAGCAAACACCGGGGAGCTGTTTTTT. Its translation is CASRTANTGELFF.

CDR3: CASSLGGANTGELFF. CDR3 nucleotides: TGCGCCAGCAGCTTGGGGGGGGCGAACACCGGGGAGCTGTTTTTT. This chain links TRBV5-1 with TRBJ2-2, with a weak D call TRBD2 (6 bases). The length of the CDR3 is 15 residues. V was shortened by 0 bases and J by 0 bases, with 6 bases between the two germline ends. The V gene's germline CDR1 is SGHRS and CDR2 YFSETQ.

The CDR3 nucleotides read TGTGCCAGCAGTCGGGGTGCCACAGATACGCAGTATTTT. The encoded protein is CASSRGATDTQYF. The V call is TRBV2, the J call TRBJ2-3, with D tentatively TRBD2 (5 bases). The CDR3 loop spans 13 amino acids. Germline CDR1 is SNHLY and CDR2 is FYNNEI. V lost 5 bases to trimming and J lost 2 bases, with 8 bases between them.

This clone came up once. CDR3 amino acids: CASSLTRTAGANVLTF. The CDR3 DNA sequence: TGCGCCAGCAGCCTCACTCGTACGGCTGGGGCCAACGTCCTGACTTTC. The chain carries TRBV4-1 and TRBJ2-6, with D hard to call. V was trimmed by 4 bases and J by 2 bases, leaving 12 bases between them. The CDR3 runs 16 residues. In germline, CDR1 is MGHRA, CDR2 YSYEKL.

This clone was seen only once. V usage is TRBV7-9 and J usage is TRBJ2-3, with TRBD1 matching over 7 bases. Trimming cost V 6 bases and J 3 bases; bases outside gene matches: 9. CDR3 size: 15 residues. Germline V CDR1 and CDR2: SEHNR, FQNEAQ (reference sequence). Here the CDR3 reads CASRGRTGETDTQYF. CDR3 sequence (DNA): TGTGCCAGCAGGGGTCGAACAGGGGAGACAGATACGCAGTATTTT.

The chain is built from TRBV4-2 and TRBJ1-6; 9 bases are shared with TRBD1. Germline V gene data show CDR1 as LGHNA and CDR2 as YNFKEQ. Trimming took 4 bases from V and 9 from J; bases not matched to a gene: 10. The CDR3 totals 16 residues. The CDR3 here is CASSRDRTGASSPLHF. The CDR3 nucleotides read TGTGCCAGCAGCCGGGATAGGACAGGGGCGAGTTCACCCCTCCACTTT.

The rearrangement uses TRBV4-1 and TRBJ2-3, with 7 bases aligning to TRBD2. The CDR3 is 16 amino acids. V shed 0 bases and J 5 bases; nucleotides not matched to a gene: 8. Looked up from germline, CDR1 is MGHRA and CDR2 is YSYEKL. CDR3 nucleotide sequence: TGCGCCAGCAGCCAAGAAAGGGGACTACCGGAAGATACGCAGTATTTT. It is translated as CASSQERGLPEDTQYF.

The chain joins TRBV19 to TRBJ2-1, with D possibly TRBD2 on 6 matching bases. CDR3 length: 12 amino acids. Germline V gene lookup returns CDR1 LNHDA and CDR2 SQIVND (reference sequence). The V end lost 3 bases, the J end lost 9 bases, and 9 bases lay between the germline ends. The CDR3 loop reads CASSIRRGEQFF. The CDR3 DNA sequence: TGTGCCAGTAGTATTAGGCGGGGTGAGCAGTTCTTC.

The rearrangement joins TRBV7-9 to TRBJ1-2; the D is unclear. CDR3 length: 14 amino acids. Trimming took 6 bases from V and 3 from J, leaving 14 bases between them. Germline V gives CDR1 SEHNR, CDR2 FQNEAQ (reference sequence). CDR3 loop: CASRPPHGDYGYTF. Here the CDR3 DNA reads TGTGCCAGCAGGCCCCCCCACGGGGACTATGGCTACACCTTC. Drawing the rest from reference TRBV7-9 and TRBJ1-2, the complete variable domain is DTGVSQNPRHKITKRGQNVTFRCDPISEHNRLYWYRQTLGQGPEFLTYFQNEAQLEKSRLLSDRFSAERPKGSFSTLEIQRTEQGDSAMYLCASRPPHGDYGYTFGSGTRLTVV.

V and J are TRBV27 and TRBJ1-1; D is possibly TRBD1 (5 bases). V lost 4 bases, J lost 4 bases, and 16 bases lay in between. The CDR3 has 15 amino acids. From germline, CDR1 is MNHEY and CDR2 SMNVEV (reference sequence). CDR3 amino acids: CASSYRGGRSTEAFF. CDR3 nucleotides: TGTGCCAGCAGTTATCGTGGGGGGAGGAGCACTGAAGCTTTCTTT.

The V gene is TRBV2, the J gene TRBJ2-2, with 7 bases identical to TRBD2. Germline V gene lookup returns CDR1 SNHLY and CDR2 FYNNEI. This CDR3 contains 16 residues. With V trimmed by 1 base and J by 0 bases, 2 bases remained unmatched. The CDR3 sequence: CASSEVGGTNTGELFF. The CDR3 nucleotides are TGTGCCAGCAGTGAAGTGGGGGGGACGAACACCGGGGAGCTGTTTTTT.

V usage is TRBV28 and J usage is TRBJ1-3; D uncertain. Germline V gene sequence: CDR1 MDHEN, CDR2 SYDVKM. The CDR3 loop spans 10 amino acids. The V end lost 6 bases, the J end lost 14 bases, and 11 bases lay between the germline ends. The CDR3 DNA reads as TGTGCCAGCAGGAGCGGTGTAGTATATTTT. Amino acid sequence: CASRSGVVYF.

The chain recombines TRBV6-5 with TRBJ2-7; 7 positions match TRBD2. The CDR3 contains 15 residues. Per the germline V gene, CDR1 is MNHEY and CDR2 is SVGAGI. The J segment lost 2 bases and the V segment lost 6 bases, leaving 10 bases of the junction unmatched. CDR3 DNA sequence: TGTGCCAGCAGCCCCAGGTGGGGGGGTACCTACGAGCAGTACTTC. Its translation is CASSPRWGGTYEQYF.

The rearrangement uses TRBV28 and TRBJ1-4, with 8 positions matching TRBD1. The CDR3 has 15 amino acids. V was pared by 7 bases and J by 3 bases, with 7 bases of the junction left unmatched. Germline V CDR1 and CDR2: MDHEN, SYDVKM. This CDR3 is CASTTGGSANEKLFF. The CDR3 DNA is TGTGCCAGCACCACAGGGGGATCGGCTAATGAAAAACTGTTTTTT.

The chain combines TRBV5-8 with TRBJ2-6; D perhaps matches TRBD1 (6 bases). The germline V and J ends were trimmed by 0 bases and 1 base, with 8 bases remaining between them. This CDR3 spans 16 amino acids. In germline, CDR1 is SGHTS, CDR2 YDEGEE. The CDR3 loop reads CASSLETGSGANVLTF. The CDR3 DNA follows: TGTGCCAGCAGCTTGGAAACAGGGTCTGGGGCCAACGTCCTGACTTTC.

The chain recombines TRBV7-3 with TRBJ2-5, with a tentative D call TRBD2 (5 bases). Germline lookup yields CDR1 SGHTA and CDR2 FQGTGA. The V end lost 5 bases, the J end lost 3 bases, and 10 bases lay between the germline ends. The CDR3 extends over 13 amino acids. The DNA for the CDR3 is TGTGCCAGCAGCGACGACGGGAAAGAGACCCAGTACTTC. Translation gives CASSDDGKETQYF.